The entry below describes one T cell receptor beta chain. V was clipped by 2 bases and J by 7 bases; unmatched bases: 9. This CDR3 has 16 amino acids. Germline CDR1 KGHSH, CDR2 LQKENI. The entry originates in a study of blood T cell repertoires in COVID-19. Across the whole study: Samples representing acute and convalescent COVID-19 were sourced from the United States, Italy and Spain.

Profiling relied on immunoSEQ multiplex PCR, and the TCRdb table lists in-frame clones only, not all of them. The table records fewer than 75,000 clones, about 92% of them present only once. The chain recombines TRBV18 with TRBJ1-2; 11 bases are shared with TRBD1. The clonotype originates from a man aged 50-60 years with active COVID-19. The sequencing input was peripheral blood. CDR3 protein: CASSPSGQGGFLGYTF. In nucleotides, the CDR3 is TGTGCCAGCTCACCATCGGGACAGGGGGGTTTTCTTGGCTACACCTTC.